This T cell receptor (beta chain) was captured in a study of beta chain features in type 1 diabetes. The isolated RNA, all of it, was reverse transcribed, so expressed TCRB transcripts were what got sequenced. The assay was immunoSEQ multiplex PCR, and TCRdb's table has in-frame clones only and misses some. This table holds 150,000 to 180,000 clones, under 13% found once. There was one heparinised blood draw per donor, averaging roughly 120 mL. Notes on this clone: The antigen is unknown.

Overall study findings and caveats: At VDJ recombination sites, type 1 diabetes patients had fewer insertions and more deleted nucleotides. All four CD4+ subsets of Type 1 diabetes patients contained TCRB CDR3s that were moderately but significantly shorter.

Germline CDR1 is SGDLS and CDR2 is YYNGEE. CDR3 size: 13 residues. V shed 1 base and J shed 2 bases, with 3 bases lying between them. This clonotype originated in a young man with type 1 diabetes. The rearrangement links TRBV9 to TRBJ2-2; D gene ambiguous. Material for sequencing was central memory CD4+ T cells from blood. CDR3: CASSVSNTGELFF. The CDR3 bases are TGTGCCAGCAGCGTAAGCAACACCGGGGAGCTGTTTTTT. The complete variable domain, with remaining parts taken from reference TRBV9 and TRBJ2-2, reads DSGVTQTPKHLITATGQRVTLRCSPRSGDLSVYWYQQSLDQGLQFLIQYYNGEERAKGNILERFSAQQFPDLHSELNLSSLELGDSALYFCASSVSNTGELFFGEGSRLTVL.